The entry that follows covers one T cell receptor (beta chain) sequence. This clone was counted a few times. Its antigen has not been determined. Base qualities are missing; no much larger clone stands one base away. The sample originates from a study of blood T cell repertoires in COVID-19 (dated by TCRdb to the early 2020s). For the wider study: The collaborator samples originated in the United States, Italy and Spain and spanned the acute and convalescent phases of COVID-19. The prospective study material was composed of cDNA or gDNA derived from T cells, B-cell-depleted T cells, or PBMCs. Deeply sampled blood TCRbeta repertoires from subjects exposed to, actively infected with, or recovered from COVID-19 were included in the dataset. The repertoires were made available in a free public database intended to serve as a resource for research on the immune response to SARS-CoV-2. The samples were drawn from two sources: the first 160 participants of the ongoing ImmuneRACE study, and 1,000 to 1,500 subjects contributed by 6 global collaborators. A de-identified subject ID, COVID-19 status, age in years and sex were almost always included in the sample metadata. HLA class I and class II types, where available, came from metadata supplied by the sample provider rather than from assay-based typing.

The immunoSEQ Assay, a bias-controlled multiplex PCR, was used to amplify TCRbeta CDR3 regions from genomic DNA. As for how the authors treated the data: Within the assay, amplification of reference gene primers was used to estimate how many nucleated cells each sample contained. Sequence reads were collapsed and filtered to measure the absolute abundance of every unique TCRbeta CDR3 rearrangement. For each sample, productive Simpson clonality was calculated as the square root of Simpson's diversity index over productive rearrangements. TCRdb took over this immuneACCESS table, retaining in-frame rearrangements with V and J assigned. Such tables are incomplete; in checked studies, under half of the missing clones stem from an unresolved V gene, and the remainder is unexplained. The DNA gave D and trimming, while V, J and clone size come from that table. For this sample there are approximately 170,000 clones; 70% to 80% appear just once. The ten largest clones represent about an eighth of the sample.

Findings and caveats that apply to the study as a whole: How much clinical and demographic metadata was included differed by source and by participant, and the metadata was provided uncurated.

The CDR3 covers 16 residues, taking in both the cysteine and the phenylalanine. Only the CDR3 DNA is retained, 48 bases long and in frame from the first base. The junction carries 17 bases between V and J, which are trimmed by 4 bases and 3 bases respectively. Collaborating institutions collected whole blood in K2EDTA tubes following their own protocols. For TCRbeta analysis, collaborator samples were shipped as frozen whole blood, as isolated PBMCs, or as DNA extracted from either sample type. The sample was peripheral blood. This TCR came from a woman between 45 and 65 years old with acute or convalescent COVID-19. The chain is encoded by TRBV5-7 joined to TRBJ2-1; perhaps TRBD2 is the D gene, with 5 bases matching. TRBV5-7 is an ORF; its function is uncertain. The DNA sequence follows: TGTGCCAGCAGCCCCGTAGGAGCGGATCACTACAATGAGCAGTTCTTC. Translated, this gives CASSPVGADHYNEQFF.